Sequencing of this TCR beta chain was carried out in a study of blood T cell repertoires in COVID-19. Germline lookup yields CDR1 SGHRS and CDR2 YFSETQ. Trimming at V came to 2 bases and at J to 8 bases, leaving 13 bases not matched to a gene. The CDR3 totals 16 residues. Here immunoSEQ multiplex PCR was the method, and the copy in TCRdb shows in-frame clones only, minus some. The sample includes approximately 76,000 clones, around nine tenths of them seen just once. The rearrangement uses TRBV5-1 and TRBJ2-1; 7 bases agree with TRBD1. Sequencing was performed on peripheral blood. The source of this sequence is a woman in her sixties with acute or convalescent COVID-19. The CDR3, as DNA: TGCGCCAGCAGCTTCCTAGGGGGCGCCCCTATAGATGAGCAGTTCTTC. As protein: CASSFLGGAPIDEQFF.